These T cell receptor beta chains were read from a single sample in a study of T cell responses to AZD1222 COVID-19 vaccine. The method was immunoSEQ multiplex PCR; TCRdb's version includes in-frame clones alone and lacks a portion of them. The sample records about 200,000 clones, around 92% being singletons. The sequencing used peripheral blood, collected on day 0 of AZD1222 vaccination. The receptors were gathered from an adult in good health. CDR3s include the opening cysteine and the closing phenylalanine or tryptophan. Each record gives: D gene, J gene, V gene, clone size, CDR3 protein, CDR3 DNA. A D gene is named only where the DNA matches it firmly. Clone size, where shown, is once, few, many, or a class for clones that have expanded.

-,TRBJ1-6,TRBV4-3,-,CASSQEGGINSPLHF,TGCGCCAGCAGCCAAGAAGGGGGGATTAATTCACCCCTCCACTTT
TRBD1,TRBJ1-1,TRBV10-3,-,CAIRGQGGNPEAFF,TGTGCCATCAGGGGACAGGGGGGAAACCCTGAAGCTTTCTTT
-,TRBJ1-1,TRBV5-1,once,CASSLSGDTEAFF,TGCGCCAGCAGCTTGTCAGGGGACACTGAAGCTTTCTTT
-,TRBJ2-7,TRBV27,once,CASSLGFGSGEQYF,TGTGCCAGCAGTTTGGGGTTCGGGTCAGGAGAGCAGTACTTC
-,TRBJ1-3,TRBV5-4,-,CASSFGTSGNTIYF,TGTGCCAGCAGCTTCGGGACCTCTGGAAACACCATATATTTT
-,TRBJ2-5,TRBV10-3,few,CAIKPAAEETQYF,TGTGCCATCAAACCGGCTGCTGAAGAGACCCAGTACTTC
-,TRBJ2-1,TRBV6-5,-,CASRKGGGENEQFF,TGTGCCAGCAGGAAGGGGGGGGGTGAGAATGAGCAGTTCTTC
TRBD2,TRBJ2-3,TRBV10-3,-,CAISGHSGGLTDTQYF,TGTGCCATCAGTGGCCATAGCGGGGGGTTGACAGATACGCAGTATTTT
TRBD1,TRBJ2-7,TRBV5-8,-,CASRGPQGAGNEQYF,TGTGCCAGCAGAGGTCCCCAGGGGGCCGGTAACGAGCAGTACTTC
-,TRBJ1-2,TRBV29-1,-,CSVGEGYGYTF,TGCAGCGTTGGGGAGGGCTATGGCTACACCTTC
-,TRBJ1-3,TRBV18,-,CASSPPLATSGNTIYF,TGTGCCAGCTCACCACCGTTGGCTACCTCTGGAAACACCATATATTTT
-,TRBJ1-2,TRBV7-8,once,CASSFGSGGGGYTF,TGTGCCAGCAGCTTTGGATCCGGGGGCGGTGGCTACACCTTC
-,TRBJ2-7,TRBV11-2,-,CASRPGGFNEQYF,TGTGCCAGCCGCCCCGGGGGCTTCAACGAGCAGTACTTC